This T cell receptor (beta chain) was recovered during a study of blood T cell repertoires in COVID-19. At the level of the study: T cells, B-cell-depleted T cells, or PBMCs supplied cDNA or gDNA.

Original methodology: Counts of nucleated cells, estimated from reference gene primer amplification, were obtained. Libraries were prepared by immunoSEQ multiplex PCR; TCRdb keeps only in-frame clonotypes and omits some of them. V and J calls and clone size are as listed in that table; D and trimming were resolved from the DNA. The sample includes around 380,000 clones, over 75% of them seen just once. Donors in Cohort 3 counted as recovered after two negative PCRs, clearance, or symptom resolution. This clone was picked up one time. Sequencing was performed on PBMCs or T cells enriched from blood (not recorded which). This clonotype was obtained from a man under 40 who had recovered from COVID-19.

CDR3 sequence: CASSWTGAEGGAFF. The CDR3 bases are TGTGCCAGCAGTTGGACAGGGGCCGAGGGGGGAGCTTTCTTT. The chain employs TRBV25-1 and TRBJ1-1; 9 positions match TRBD1. V was clipped by 5 bases and J by 10 bases; unmatched bases: 11. This CDR3 region has 14 residues. CDR1 is MGHDK, CDR2 SYGVNS, per germline.